These T cell receptor beta chains were read from a single sample in a study of blood T cell repertoires in COVID-19. Profiled with immunoSEQ multiplex PCR; TCRdb holds only in-frame clones, not every one. The repertoire holds about 210,000 clones, with roughly four fifths as singletons. The sequencing sample was made of peripheral blood. The receptors here all came from a woman of 80 years or more with COVID-19, enrolled during active disease. CDR3s include the opening cysteine and the closing phenylalanine or tryptophan. Fields, in order: D gene, V gene, clone size, J gene, CDR3 DNA, CDR3 protein. D genes are given only for firm matches. Size tells how often a clone was seen (once, few, many) or the class of an expanded clone, and some rows leave it out.

D: -; V: TRBV6-4; size: -; J: TRBJ1-1; DNA: TGTGCCAGCAGTGACTCACATGACAGAACTGAAGCTTTCTTT; CDR3: CASSDSHDRTEAFF
D: -; V: TRBV2; size: -; J: TRBJ1-1; DNA: TGTGCCAGCAGCGGGGACACTCCGAACACTGAAGCTTTCTTT; CDR3: CASSGDTPNTEAFF
D: -; V: TRBV12-2; size: few; J: TRBJ1-5; DNA: TGTGCAAGTCGCTTGGGGGGGGCGAGGCAGCCCCAGCATTTT; CDR3: CASRLGGARQPQHF
D: TRBD2; V: TRBV19; size: -; J: TRBJ2-7; DNA: TGTGCCAGTAGTCGCACCGGGGGGGGCTACGAGCAGTACTTC; CDR3: CASSRTGGGYEQYF
D: TRBD1; V: TRBV9; size: -; J: TRBJ1-1; DNA: TGTGCCAGCAGCCGGGACAGGGGGCTCTTGAACACTGAAGCTTTCTTT; CDR3: CASSRDRGLLNTEAFF
D: -; V: TRBV15; size: -; J: TRBJ2-1; DNA: TGTGCCACCAGCAGGGCGGGACAGCCGAACAATGAGCAGTTCTTC; CDR3: CATSRAGQPNNEQFF
D: -; V: TRBV7-9; size: -; J: TRBJ1-2; DNA: TGTGCCAGCAGCACCGAACAGGGAGGCTACACCTTC; CDR3: CASSTEQGGYTF
D: TRBD2; V: TRBV19; size: -; J: TRBJ2-1; DNA: TGTGCCAGTACCCCCACTAGCGGGGTTTACAATGAGCAGTTCTTC; CDR3: CASTPTSGVYNEQFF
D: -; V: TRBV2; size: once; J: TRBJ1-6; DNA: TGTGCCAGCAGTGAAGGGGGGGGGCGTCCCCTCCACTTT; CDR3: CASSEGGGRPLHF
D: TRBD1; V: TRBV6-5; size: -; J: TRBJ1-1; DNA: TGTGCCACCAACAGGGGGCATAGCGCTGAAGCTTTCTTT; CDR3: CATNRGHSAEAFF
D: TRBD1; V: TRBV19; size: -; J: TRBJ1-4; DNA: TGTGCCAGTAGCCTCGGGACAGTGAATGAAAAACTGTTTTTT; CDR3: CASSLGTVNEKLFF
D: TRBD1; V: TRBV3-1/TRBV3-2; size: -; J: TRBJ2-7; DNA: TGTGCCAGCAGCCAAGTAGTTGACAGGGGCTACGAGCAGTACTTC; CDR3: CASSQVVDRGYEQYF
D: TRBD1; V: TRBV29-1; size: -; J: TRBJ1-4; DNA: TGCAGCGTGACAGGGGGCGCGGGAGAAAAACTGTTTTTT; CDR3: CSVTGGAGEKLFF
D: -; V: TRBV12-5; size: -; J: TRBJ2-1; DNA: TGTGCTAGTGGTTCATATCCGGGCTCCTACAATGAGCAGTTCTTC; CDR3: CASGSYPGSYNEQFF